Presented here are 20 T cell receptor beta chains from one specimen sequenced in a study of human T cells and chemical hapten exposure listed by TCRdb under 2021. The library relied on RACE. TCRdb lists the instrument as NextSeq 500. The raw public reads went through TCRdb reprocessing: fastp at Q25, MiXCR clone calling, in-frame beta chains kept. A single entry per CDR3 protein holds the most common genes and DNA from its merged rows. The sample records tens of thousands of distinct CDR3 sequences, around a third of which are singletons. The ten largest account for 8.9% of the sample. The time point label corresponds to: patch test 1, 2 weeks after DPC sensitization. Explained via the paper, the treatment or condition label denotes: therapeutic diphenylcyclopropenone sensitization with weekly scalp DPC. Specimen: whole blood, collected in connection with sensitization to the hapten diphenylcyclopropenone (DPC). The source of these receptors is a man aged 35-49 years with alopecia areata. Some clones in this sample may be carry-over from other donors' samples.

The V gene is TRBV20-1, the J gene TRBJ2-1; 10 bases are a match to TRBD2. Per germline, CDR1 DFQATT and CDR2 SNEGSKA (reference sequence). The CDR3 totals 15 residues. Trimming at V came to 1 base and at J to 6 bases, leaving 6 bases not matched to a gene. In DNA form, the CDR3 reads TGCAGTGCTAGAGTGGTTAGCGGGAGGCCCAATGAGCAGTTCTTC. This codes for CSARVVSGRPNEQFF.

This clonotype has more than one count but fewer than ten. The rearrangement links TRBV5-8 to TRBJ2-3; D not certain. V was pared by 0 bases and J by 0 bases, with 5 bases between. This CDR3 has 14 residues. CDR1 is SGHTS, CDR2 YDEGEE, per germline. CDR3 DNA sequence: TGTGCCAGCAGCTTGGAACTGAGCACAGATACGCAGTATTTT. It codes for CASSLELSTDTQYF.

The chain recombines TRBV4-1 with TRBJ2-3, with TRBD2 matching 7 bases. The CDR3 length is 15 residues. After removal of 0 bases from V and 0 bases from J, the junction contained 0 bases not matched to a gene. The germline CDR1 and CDR2 sequences are MGHRA and YSYEKL. CDR3 in amino acids: CASSQDGRSTDTQYF. The CDR3, as DNA: TGCGCCAGCAGCCAAGACGGGAGGAGCACAGATACGCAGTATTTT.

This clonotype has only a few counts. The chain has TRBV21-1 and TRBJ2-2. TRBV21-1 is given as a pseudogene. The CDR3 is 14 amino acids. The CDR3: CASSKARVTGELFF. CDR3 nucleotides: TGTGCCAGCAGCAAAGCGCGGGTCACCGGGGAGCTGTTTTTT.

The gene calls are TRBV20-1 and TRBJ2-2, with 10 positions matching TRBD2. Germline V gene sequence: CDR1 DFQATT, CDR2 SNEGSKA (reference sequence). The CDR3 contains 14 residues. Trimming took 4 bases from V and 1 from J; bases not matched to a gene: 0. CDR3 region: CSAIAGGNTGELFF. The CDR3, as DNA: TGCAGTGCTATAGCGGGAGGGAACACCGGGGAGCTGTTTTTT.

The V call is TRBV13, the J call TRBJ1-4, with 9 positions matching TRBD1. This CDR3 contains 15 residues. Germline CDR1 reads PRHDT; CDR2 reads FYEKMQ (reference sequence). V lost 5 bases and J lost 13; bases outside the gene matches: 14. CDR3 protein: CASSAPGQGDPLLFF. DNA for the CDR3: TGTGCCAGCAGCGCACCGGGACAGGGTGACCCTTTACTGTTTTTT.

The chain uses TRBV28 and TRBJ2-1; 7 bases are a match to TRBD2. Per germline, CDR1 MDHEN and CDR2 SYDVKM. The V gene end was trimmed by 3 bases and the J gene end by 0 bases; junction bases not matched to a gene: 11. The CDR3 extends over 18 amino acids. The DNA of the CDR3 is TGTGCCAGCAGTTTGGTTCTAGCGGCCCTTAGCTCCTACAATGAGCAGTTCTTC. This encodes CASSLVLAALSSYNEQFF. The full variable domain, rest sourced from reference TRBV28 and TRBJ2-1, is DVKVTQSSRYLVKRTGEKVFLECVQDMDHENMFWYRQDPGLGLRLIYFSYDVKMKEKGDIPEGYSVSREKKERFSLILESASTNQTSMYLCASSLVLAALSSYNEQFFGPGTRLTVL.

As for this clonotype: One end of the junction fails to match germline, which may point to a read error. CDR3 region: CTSSGLGVYNEQFF. The CDR3 DNA reads TGTACCAGCAGTGGCCTCGGGGTCTACAATGAGCAGTTCTTC. The chain couples TRBV5-6 to TRBJ2-1, with TRBD2 as a possible D gene (5 bases). Germline loops: CDR1 SGHDT, CDR2 YYEEEE. The CDR3 has 14 amino acids.

This clonotype was observed a few times. The genes are TRBV20-1 and TRBJ2-4; D gene ambiguous. CDR1 DFQATT and CDR2 SNEGSKA come from the germline V gene (reference sequence). The CDR3 has 15 amino acids. V lost 5 bases and J lost 2, with 16 bases in between. The CDR3 bases are TGCAGTGCTCCAGACATCCGGGTGCCCAAAAACATTCAGTACTTC. Translating gives CSAPDIRVPKNIQYF.

This clonotype is medium-sized by share. This sequence joins TRBV20-1 and TRBJ1-6, with D tentatively TRBD1 (5 bases). This CDR3 is built from 15 residues. V was shortened by 1 base and J by 0 bases, with 7 bases between the two germline ends. The germline gives CDR1 DFQATT, CDR2 SNEGSKA (reference sequence). The CDR3 DNA sequence: TGCAGTGCTAGAGCAGGGAGCTCCTATAATTCACCCCTCCACTTT. As protein: CSARAGSSYNSPLHF.

The V call is TRBV6-5, the J call TRBJ2-2, with 7 bases that match TRBD2. The V gene's germline CDR1 is MNHEY and CDR2 SVGAGI. The length of the CDR3 is 17 residues. V shed 2 bases and J 0 bases; nucleotides not matched to a gene: 6. CDR3 loop: CASSYRASGANTGELFF. The CDR3 coding sequence is TGTGCCAGCAGTTACCGGGCTAGCGGTGCGAACACCGGGGAGCTGTTTTTT.

This clonotype has a handful of counts. This chain joins TRBV4-1 and TRBJ2-7; D ambiguous. The V gene lost 0 bases and the J gene lost 6 bases, with 6 bases spanning the gap. CDR3 length: 12 amino acids. Germline V CDR1 and CDR2: MGHRA, YSYEKL. The CDR3 bases are TGCGCCAGCAGCCAAGATAGAGGCGAGCAGTACTTC. Protein product: CASSQDRGEQYF.

This clonotype has more than one count but fewer than ten. The chain employs TRBV20-1 and TRBJ2-7, with D unresolved. Germline V gives CDR1 DFQATT, CDR2 SNEGSKA (reference sequence). With 4 bases removed from V and 2 bases from J, the gap between germline ends came to 12 bases. This CDR3 is 13 amino acids long. The CDR3 region is CSAKETPAYEQYF. The CDR3 nucleotides read TGCAGTGCTAAGGAAACACCGGCCTACGAGCAGTACTTC.

V and J are TRBV28 and TRBJ2-6; D is perhaps TRBD1 (6 bases). The germline V gene encodes CDR1 MDHEN and CDR2 SYDVKM. The CDR3 loop spans 17 amino acids. Trimming removed 4 bases at V and 0 bases at J, with 13 bases between. The CDR3 loop is CASSSQGLRSGANVLTF. The CDR3 nucleotides read TGTGCCAGCAGTTCCCAGGGGTTGCGCTCTGGGGCCAACGTCCTGACTTTC.

The rearrangement uses TRBV29-1 and TRBJ2-3, with TRBD1 matching 9 bases. V lost 6 bases and J lost 4; bases outside the gene matches: 2. CDR1 SQVTM and CDR2 ANQGSEA come from the germline V gene. CDR3 size: 12 residues. In nucleotides, the CDR3 is TGCAGCGTACAGGGGGCGTCAGATACGCAGTATTTT. Protein sequence: CSVQGASDTQYF.

This clonotype turned up a few times. The chain links TRBV9 to TRBJ1-4; a possible D gene is TRBD1 (6 bases). This CDR3 is built from 17 residues. The germline V gene has CDR1 SGDLS and CDR2 YYNGEE. Between the trimmed V and J ends, which lost 3 bases and 5 bases, there was a span of 20 bases. In nucleotides, the CDR3 is TGTGCCAGCAGCGCCCAGGGTTCTACAGGGCTGAATGAAAAACTGTTTTTT. Amino acids: CASSAQGSTGLNEKLFF. The complete variable domain, with remaining parts taken from reference TRBV9 and TRBJ1-4, reads DSGVTQTPKHLITATGQRVTLRCSPRSGDLSVYWYQQSLDQGLQFLIQYYNGEERAKGNILERFSAQQFPDLHSELNLSSLELGDSALYFCASSAQGSTGLNEKLFFGSGTQLSVL.

The chain joins TRBV4-2 to TRBJ2-2; D not certain. Per the germline V gene, CDR1 is LGHNA and CDR2 is YNFKEQ. The CDR3 runs to 16 residues. V lost 1 base and J 2 bases, leaving 11 bases between the germline ends. CDR3 protein: CASSQVRVRNTGELFF. Written as DNA, the CDR3 is TGTGCCAGCAGCCAAGTTAGAGTACGAAACACCGGGGAGCTGTTTTTT.

The chain has TRBV6-1 and TRBJ2-1; the D gene could be TRBD1 or TRBD2 (6 bases each). Per germline, CDR1 MNHNS and CDR2 SASEGT. This CDR3 comprises 15 residues. The V end lost 1 base, the J end lost 5 bases, and 12 bases lay between the germline ends. CDR3 sequence (DNA): TGTGCCAGCAGTGAAGGATGGGGGGCCCACAATGAGCAGTTCTTC. Its translation: CASSEGWGAHNEQFF.

This clonotype was detected only a few times. V usage is TRBV29-1 and J usage is TRBJ1-1, with 7 nucleotides matching TRBD1. This CDR3 has 12 amino acids. CDR1 and CDR2 from the germline V gene are SQVTM and ANQGSEA. Unmatched junction bases numbered 5, after V lost 6 bases and J lost 4 bases. The CDR3 loop is CSVVRGSTEAFF. CDR3 DNA sequence: TGCAGCGTGGTCAGGGGGAGCACTGAAGCTTTCTTT.

This clonotype was detected only once. V and J are TRBV25-1 and TRBJ1-1, with D possibly being TRBD1 (6 bases). The germline gives CDR1 MGHDK, CDR2 SYGVNS. The V and J ends lost 0 bases and 8 bases respectively, with 13 bases between them. This CDR3 contains 14 residues. CDR3 in amino acids: CASSEYKGQTEAFF. The CDR3 DNA is TGTGCCAGCAGTGAATATAAGGGACAAACAGAAGCTTTCTTT.